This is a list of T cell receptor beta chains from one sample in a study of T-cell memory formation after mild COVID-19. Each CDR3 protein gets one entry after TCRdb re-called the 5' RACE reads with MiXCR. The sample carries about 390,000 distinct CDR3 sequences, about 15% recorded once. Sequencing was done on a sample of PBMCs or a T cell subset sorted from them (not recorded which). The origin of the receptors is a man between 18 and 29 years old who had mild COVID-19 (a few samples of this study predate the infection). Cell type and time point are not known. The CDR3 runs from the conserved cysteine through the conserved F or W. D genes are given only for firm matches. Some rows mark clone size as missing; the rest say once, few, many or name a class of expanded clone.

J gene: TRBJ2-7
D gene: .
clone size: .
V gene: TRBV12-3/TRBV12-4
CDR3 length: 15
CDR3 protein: CASSSFAAGSNEQYF
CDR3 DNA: TGTGCCAGCAGTTCGTTCGCGGCAGGGTCCAACGAGCAGTACTTC

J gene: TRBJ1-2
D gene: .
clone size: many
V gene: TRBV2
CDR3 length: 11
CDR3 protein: CASAVNYGYTF
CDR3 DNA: TGTGCCAGCGCCGTTAACTATGGCTACACCTTC

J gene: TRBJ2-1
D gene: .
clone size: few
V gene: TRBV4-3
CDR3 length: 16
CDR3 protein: CASSQDAQGAYNEQFF
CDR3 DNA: TGCGCCAGCAGCCAAGATGCACAAGGGGCCTACAATGAGCAGTTCTTC

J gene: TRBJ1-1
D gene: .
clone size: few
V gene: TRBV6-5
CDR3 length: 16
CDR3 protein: CASSYRSNGVGTEAFF
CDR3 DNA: TGTGCCAGCAGTTATCGTTCGAATGGGGTGGGCACTGAAGCTTTCTTT

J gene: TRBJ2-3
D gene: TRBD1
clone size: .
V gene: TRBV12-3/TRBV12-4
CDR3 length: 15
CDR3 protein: CASRLTGDTTDTQYF
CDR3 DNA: TGTGCCAGCAGGCTGACAGGGGACACCACAGATACGCAGTATTTT

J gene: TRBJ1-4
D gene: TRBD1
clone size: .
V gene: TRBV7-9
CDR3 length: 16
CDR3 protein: CASSFRGSGVGEKLFF
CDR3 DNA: TGCGCCAGCAGCTTCAGGGGGAGTGGGGTTGGTGAAAAACTGTTTTTT

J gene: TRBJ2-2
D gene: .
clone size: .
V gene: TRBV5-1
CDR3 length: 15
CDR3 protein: CASSLGQLQTGELFF
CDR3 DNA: TGCGCCAGCAGCTTAGGACAACTACAAACCGGGGAGCTGTTTTTT

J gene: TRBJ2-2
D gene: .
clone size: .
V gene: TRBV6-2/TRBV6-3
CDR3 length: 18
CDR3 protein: CASSYRKSGGSNTGELFF
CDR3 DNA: TGTGCCAGCAGTTACCGGAAGTCCGGGGGTTCGAACACCGGGGAGCTGTTTTTT

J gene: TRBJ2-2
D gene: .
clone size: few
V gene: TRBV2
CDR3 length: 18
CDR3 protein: CASRFANTPGRGTGELFF
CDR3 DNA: TGTGCCAGCAGGTTCGCTAACACCCCGGGACGGGGTACCGGGGAGCTGTTTTTT

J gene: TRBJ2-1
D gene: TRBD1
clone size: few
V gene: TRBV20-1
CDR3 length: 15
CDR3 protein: CSARDRQGPYNEQFF
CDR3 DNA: TGCAGTGCTAGAGATCGACAGGGGCCCTACAATGAGCAGTTCTTC

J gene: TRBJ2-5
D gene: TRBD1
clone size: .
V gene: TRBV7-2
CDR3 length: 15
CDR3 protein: CASSLGTGGSETQYF
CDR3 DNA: TGTGCCAGCAGCTTAGGGACAGGGGGTTCAGAGACCCAGTACTTC

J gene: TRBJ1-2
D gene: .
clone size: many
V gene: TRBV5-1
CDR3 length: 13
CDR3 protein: CASSQGASGGYTF
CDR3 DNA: TGCGCCAGCAGCCAGGGCGCATCGGGGGGCTACACCTTC

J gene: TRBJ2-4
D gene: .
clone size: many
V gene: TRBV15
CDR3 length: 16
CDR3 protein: CATSRDVTEGKNIQYF
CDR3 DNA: TGTGCCACCAGCAGAGATGTGACAGAGGGCAAAAACATTCAGTACTTC

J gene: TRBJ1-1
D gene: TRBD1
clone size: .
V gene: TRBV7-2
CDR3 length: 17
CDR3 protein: CASSFGTGAILNTEAFF
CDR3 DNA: TGTGCCAGCAGCTTCGGGACAGGGGCGATCTTGAACACTGAAGCTTTCTTT

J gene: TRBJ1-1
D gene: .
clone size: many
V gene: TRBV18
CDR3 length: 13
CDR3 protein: CASSPDLNTEAFF
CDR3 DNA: TGTGCCAGCTCACCAGATTTGAACACTGAAGCTTTCTTT

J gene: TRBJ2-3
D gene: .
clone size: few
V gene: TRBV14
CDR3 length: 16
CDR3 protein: CASSQEGGRSTDTQYF
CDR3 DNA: TGTGCCAGCAGCCAAGAGGGGGGGCGGAGCACAGATACGCAGTATTTT

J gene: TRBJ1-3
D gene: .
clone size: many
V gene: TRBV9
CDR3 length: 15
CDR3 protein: CASSVAPSSGNTIYF
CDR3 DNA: TGTGCCAGCAGCGTAGCCCCAAGCTCTGGAAACACCATATATTTT

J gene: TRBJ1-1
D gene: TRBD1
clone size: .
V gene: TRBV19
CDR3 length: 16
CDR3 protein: CASSILRTGGNTEAFF
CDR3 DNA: TGTGCCAGTAGTATACTCAGGACAGGGGGCAACACTGAAGCTTTCTTT

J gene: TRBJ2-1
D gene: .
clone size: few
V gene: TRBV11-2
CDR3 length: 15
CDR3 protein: CASSLEGLRTNEQFF
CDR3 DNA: TGTGCCAGCAGCTTAGAAGGACTCCGAACCAATGAGCAGTTCTTC

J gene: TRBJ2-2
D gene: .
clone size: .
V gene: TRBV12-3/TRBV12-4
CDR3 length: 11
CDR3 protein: CASALRGELFF
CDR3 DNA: TGTGCCAGCGCATTGAGAGGGGAGCTGTTTTTT

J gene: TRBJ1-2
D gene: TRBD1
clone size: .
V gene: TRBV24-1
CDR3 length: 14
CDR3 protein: CATSDGQGAYGYTF
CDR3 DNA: TGTGCCACCAGTGACGGACAGGGGGCATATGGCTACACCTTC

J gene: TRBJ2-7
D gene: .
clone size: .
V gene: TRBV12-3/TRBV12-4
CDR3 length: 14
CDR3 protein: CASSPPGGRQALYF
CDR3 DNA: TGTGCCAGCAGCCCCCCGGGGGGCCGCCAGGCTCTGTACTTC

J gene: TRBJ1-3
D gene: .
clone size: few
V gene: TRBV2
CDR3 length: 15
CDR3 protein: CASSVSPISGNTIYF
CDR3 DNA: TGTGCCAGCAGTGTAAGCCCGATCTCTGGAAACACCATATATTTT

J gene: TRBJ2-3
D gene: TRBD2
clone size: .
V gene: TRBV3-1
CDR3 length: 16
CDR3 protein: CASSPARGGRTDTQYF
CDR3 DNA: TGTGCCAGCAGCCCTGCTCGCGGGGGGAGGACAGATACGCAGTATTTT

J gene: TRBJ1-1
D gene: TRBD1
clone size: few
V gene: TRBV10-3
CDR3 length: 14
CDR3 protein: CAIGGGGTNTEAFF
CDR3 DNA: TGTGCCATCGGGGGAGGGGGCACGAACACTGAAGCTTTCTTT

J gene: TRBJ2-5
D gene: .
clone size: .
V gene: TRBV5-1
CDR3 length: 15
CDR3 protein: CASSFQWISRETQYF
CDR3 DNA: TGCGCCAGCAGCTTCCAGTGGATCAGTAGAGAGACCCAGTACTTC

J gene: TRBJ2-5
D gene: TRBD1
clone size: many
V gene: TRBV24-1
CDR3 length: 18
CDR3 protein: CATSDPKTGTGGQETQYF
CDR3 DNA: TGTGCCACCAGTGACCCTAAGACTGGGACAGGGGGCCAAGAGACCCAGTACTTC

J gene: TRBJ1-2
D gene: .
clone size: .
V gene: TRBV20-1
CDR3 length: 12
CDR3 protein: CSARYSIYGYTF
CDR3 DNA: TGCAGTGCTAGATACAGCATCTATGGCTACACCTTC

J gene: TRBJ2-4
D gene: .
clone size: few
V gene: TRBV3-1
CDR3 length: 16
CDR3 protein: CASSQLGGVAKNIQYF
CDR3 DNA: TGTGCCAGCAGCCAATTAGGGGGAGTAGCCAAAAACATTCAGTACTTC

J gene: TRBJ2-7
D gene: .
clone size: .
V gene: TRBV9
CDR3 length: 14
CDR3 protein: CASSELANGNEQYF
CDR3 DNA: TGTGCCAGCAGTGAACTGGCAAATGGGAACGAGCAGTACTTC

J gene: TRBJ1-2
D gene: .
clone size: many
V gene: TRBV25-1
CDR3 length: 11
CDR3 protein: CASSEQGGYTF
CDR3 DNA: TGTGCCAGCAGTGAACAAGGAGGCTACACCTTC

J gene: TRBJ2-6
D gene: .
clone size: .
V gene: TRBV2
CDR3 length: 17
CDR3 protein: CASLPHGGVSGANVLTF
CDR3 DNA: TGTGCCAGCCTGCCACACGGGGGAGTCTCTGGGGCCAACGTCCTGACTTTC

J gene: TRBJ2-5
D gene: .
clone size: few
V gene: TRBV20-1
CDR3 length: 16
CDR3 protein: CSARDLRSRWQETQYF
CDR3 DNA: TGCAGTGCTAGAGATCTTCGGAGCAGGTGGCAAGAGACCCAGTACTTC

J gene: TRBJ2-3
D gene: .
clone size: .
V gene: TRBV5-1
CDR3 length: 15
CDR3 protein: CASSSTPLAGYTQYF
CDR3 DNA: TGCGCCAGCAGCTCTACCCCCTTGGCGGGGTATACGCAGTATTTT

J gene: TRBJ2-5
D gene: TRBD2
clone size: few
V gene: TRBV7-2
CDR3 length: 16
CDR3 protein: CASSPTLAGAQETQYF
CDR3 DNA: TGTGCCAGCAGCCCGACCCTAGCGGGGGCCCAAGAGACCCAGTACTTC

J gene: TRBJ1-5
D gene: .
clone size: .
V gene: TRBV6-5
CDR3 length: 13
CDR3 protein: CASSYARFQPQHF
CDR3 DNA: TGTGCCAGCAGTTACGCCCGTTTCCAGCCCCAGCATTTT

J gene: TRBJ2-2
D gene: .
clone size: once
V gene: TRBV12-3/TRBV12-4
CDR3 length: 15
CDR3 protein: CASSLSGRGTGELFF
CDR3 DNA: TGTGCCAGCAGTTTATCGGGACGGGGCACCGGGGAGCTGTTTTTT

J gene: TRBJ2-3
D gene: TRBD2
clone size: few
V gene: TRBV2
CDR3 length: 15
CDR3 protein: CANPPPAGSTDTQYF
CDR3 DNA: TGTGCCAACCCCCCCCCAGCGGGGAGTACAGATACGCAGTATTTT

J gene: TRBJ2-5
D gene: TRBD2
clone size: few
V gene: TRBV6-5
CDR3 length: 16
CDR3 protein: CASTNGLAGVGETQYF
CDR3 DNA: TGTGCCAGCACCAACGGACTAGCGGGGGTGGGAGAGACCCAGTACTTC

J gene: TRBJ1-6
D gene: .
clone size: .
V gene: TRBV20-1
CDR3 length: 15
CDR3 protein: CSAPVQLGNNSPLHF
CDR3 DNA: TGCAGTGCCCCCGTGCAGTTGGGGAATAATTCACCCCTCCACTTT

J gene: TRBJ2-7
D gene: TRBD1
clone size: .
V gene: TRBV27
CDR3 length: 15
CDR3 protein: CASSLIGQGISEQYF
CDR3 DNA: TGTGCCAGCAGTTTAATAGGACAGGGGATCTCGGAGCAGTACTTC

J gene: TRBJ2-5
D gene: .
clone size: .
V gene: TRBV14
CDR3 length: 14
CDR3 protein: CASSQDASQETQYF
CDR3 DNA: TGTGCCAGCAGCCAAGATGCTAGTCAAGAGACCCAGTACTTC

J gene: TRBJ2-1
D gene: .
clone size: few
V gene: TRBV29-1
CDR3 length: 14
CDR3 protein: CSGRPGGFDNEQFF
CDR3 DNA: TGCAGCGGCCGCCCCGGGGGCTTCGACAATGAGCAGTTCTTC

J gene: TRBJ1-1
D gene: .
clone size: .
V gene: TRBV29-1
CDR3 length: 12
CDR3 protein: CSATKMNTEAFF
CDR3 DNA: TGCAGCGCGACAAAGATGAACACTGAAGCTTTCTTT